The 19 T cell receptor beta chains given below trace back to one sample, sequenced in a study of blood T cell repertoires in COVID-19. TCRdb's copy holds only in-frame clones and misses some; the assay was immunoSEQ multiplex PCR. This table has over 200,000 clones, about nine tenths appearing once. The sample taken for sequencing was peripheral blood. These receptors were collected from a man aged 60-69 years who had recovered from COVID-19.

The V gene is TRBV25-1, the J gene TRBJ1-2, with D possibly being TRBD1 (5 bases). Germline CDR1 MGHDK, CDR2 SYGVNS. This CDR3 is 13 amino acids long. Trimming removed 2 bases from V and 9 bases from J, with 13 bases in between. This chain's CDR3 is CASSEPGQRSYTF. The CDR3 coding sequence is TGTGCCAGCAGTGAACCTGGACAACGCAGCTACACCTTC.

V usage is TRBV7-9 and J usage is TRBJ2-5, with D tentatively TRBD1 (6 bases). The CDR3 contains 17 residues. V lost 5 bases and J 5 bases, leaving 24 bases between the germline ends. In germline, CDR1 is SEHNR, CDR2 FQNEAQ (reference sequence). DNA of the CDR3: TGTGCCAGCAGCCATGTAGGGGGATCGATATTTTTGGAGACCCAGTACTTC. Translation gives CASSHVGGSIFLETQYF. The full variable domain, rest sourced from reference TRBV7-9 and TRBJ2-5, is DTGVSQNPRHKITKRGQNVTFRCDPISEHNRLYWYRQTLGQGPEFLTYFQNEAQLEKSRLLSDRFSAERPKGSFSTLEIQRTEQGDSAMYLCASSHVGGSIFLETQYFGPGTRLLVL.

V and J are TRBV6-1 and TRBJ2-1, with unresolved D. Germline V CDR1 and CDR2: MNHNS, SASEGT. V was shortened by 0 bases and J by 12 bases, with 12 bases between the two germline ends. CDR3 length equals 13 residues. CDR3: CASSEAGHRVQFF. The CDR3 region has the DNA TGTGCCAGCAGTGAAGCGGGTCACCGGGTGCAGTTCTTC.

The chain carries TRBV3-1 (or the pseudogene TRBV3-2) and TRBJ1-1; D unclear. V was shortened by 4 bases and J by 1 base, with 13 bases between the two germline ends. Germline-derived CDR1 and CDR2 are LGHDT and YNNKEL (reference sequence). The CDR3 loop spans 15 amino acids. The CDR3: CASSLEANKNTEAFF. The CDR3 DNA sequence: TGTGCCAGCAGCCTCGAGGCCAACAAGAACACTGAAGCTTTCTTT.

This sequence joins TRBV7-3 and TRBJ2-1; TRBD1 agrees at 8 bases. Germline assignment: CDR1 SGHTA and CDR2 FQGTGA. With V trimmed by 4 bases and J by 5 bases, 7 bases remained unmatched. The CDR3 sequence is 15 residues long. This CDR3 is CASSSRTGIHNEQFF. The CDR3 nucleotides read TGTGCCAGCAGCTCACGGACAGGGATTCACAATGAGCAGTTCTTC. Filled out from reference TRBV7-3 and TRBJ2-1, the complete variable domain reads GAGVSQTPSNKVTEKGKYVELRCDPISGHTALYWYRQSLGQGPEFLIYFQGTGAADDSGLPNDRFFAVRPEGSVSTLKIQRTERGDSAVYLCASSSRTGIHNEQFFGPGTRLTVL.

The chain employs TRBV7-9 and TRBJ1-1, with 8 bases that match TRBD1. CDR3 length: 15 residues. V lost 5 bases to trimming and J lost 4 bases; unmatched junction nucleotides: 9. The germline gives CDR1 SEHNR, CDR2 FQNEAQ (reference sequence). The CDR3 DNA is TGTGCCAGCAGCCAAGGACAGGGTTGGGCCACTGAAGCTTTCTTT. It encodes CASSQGQGWATEAFF.

The V call is TRBV28, the J call TRBJ2-7, with TRBD2 identical over 8 bases. Germline trimming cut 8 bases from V and 6 bases from J; bases unmatched to any gene: 24. Germline assignment: CDR1 MDHEN and CDR2 SYDVKM. This CDR3 comprises 18 residues. The CDR3 loop reads CASGPGGARGMAGSEQYF. CDR3 DNA: TGTGCCAGCGGCCCGGGGGGGGCGCGCGGGATGGCCGGGTCCGAGCAGTACTTC.

CDR3 bases: TGTGCCAGCAGCTTGTGGACAGGGGGCAACGAGCAGTACTTC. As protein: CASSLWTGGNEQYF. The rearrangement links TRBV5-4 to TRBJ2-7, with 11 nucleotides matching TRBD1. V dropped 1 base and J dropped 5; count of bases not matched to a gene: 2. This CDR3 spans 14 amino acids. Germline CDR1 reads SGHNT; CDR2 reads YYREEE (reference sequence).

This clone was recorded a few times. The chain carries TRBV13 and TRBJ2-3, with TRBD2 identical over 10 bases. V was clipped by 3 bases and J by 1 base; unmatched bases: 7. CDR1 and CDR2 (germline): PRHDT, FYEKMQ (reference sequence). The CDR3 has 17 residues. This CDR3 reads CASSFRLAGDGTDTQYF. In nucleotides, the CDR3 is TGTGCCAGCAGCTTCAGGCTAGCGGGAGACGGCACAGATACGCAGTATTTT.

This rearrangement joins TRBV7-8 to TRBJ2-1, with a tentative D call TRBD2 (6 bases). Trimming cost V 2 bases and J 4 bases, with 18 bases left between them. The V gene's germline CDR1 is SGHVS and CDR2 FQNEAQ. The CDR3 runs 17 residues. CDR3 sequence (DNA): TGTGCCAGCAGCTTAAGTCGCCAAATGGGACTGTACAATGAGCAGTTCTTC. Translating gives CASSLSRQMGLYNEQFF.

This clone was detected once. The genes are TRBV9 and TRBJ2-3, with D perhaps TRBD2 (5 bases). The ends were cut back, 10 bases at V and 3 bases at J, with 12 bases in the middle. Germline assignment: CDR1 SGDLS and CDR2 YYNGEE. The CDR3 contains 12 residues. CDR3 bases: TGTGCCTCCGGAGGATCGACAGATACGCAGTATTTT. This codes for CASGGSTDTQYF.

CDR3 amino acids: CASSRGQGFTGELFF. CDR3 bases: TGTGCCAGCAGCCGGGGACAGGGATTCACCGGGGAGCTGTTTTTT. The chain is built from TRBV3-1 (or the pseudogene TRBV3-2) and TRBJ2-2; 9 bases fit TRBD1. The CDR3 totals 15 residues. After removal of 4 bases from V and 4 bases from J, the junction contained 4 bases not matched to a gene. In germline, CDR1 is LGHDT, CDR2 YNNKEL (reference sequence).

The J gene is TRBJ2-2, the V gene TRBV5-1; weak D call: TRBD2 (5 bases). CDR3 length: 13 residues. The germline V gene has CDR1 SGHRS and CDR2 YFSETQ. The V end was cut by 5 bases, the J end by 2 bases, with 7 bases between. The CDR3 nucleotides are TGCGCCAGCAGAGAGGGAAACACCGGGGAGCTGTTTTTT. Its translation is CASREGNTGELFF. Full variable domain (rest looked up from reference TRBV5-1 and TRBJ2-2): KAGVTQTPRYLIKTRGQQVTLSCSPISGHRSVSWYQQTPGQGLQFLFEYFSETQRNKGNFPGRFSGRQFSNSRSEMNVSTLELGDSALYLCASREGNTGELFFGEGSRLTVL.

V is TRBV11-2 and J is TRBJ2-4; 9 bases align to TRBD2. CDR3 size: 16 residues. Germline loops: CDR1 SGHAT, CDR2 FQNNGV. After removal of 5 bases from V and 2 bases from J, the junction contained 7 bases not matched to a gene. CDR3 protein: CASSQNSGSTKNIQYF. CDR3 coding DNA: TGTGCCAGCAGCCAAAATAGCGGGAGTACCAAAAACATTCAGTACTTC.

V and J are TRBV2 and TRBJ2-2; TRBD2 matches 7 bases. The CDR3 covers 14 residues. The germline V gene has CDR1 SNHLY and CDR2 FYNNEI. After removal of 5 bases from V and 2 bases from J, the junction contained 2 bases not matched to a gene. The DNA for the CDR3 is TGTGCCAGCAGTACTAGCGTTAACACCGGGGAGCTGTTTTTT. Its translation: CASSTSVNTGELFF.

The J gene is TRBJ1-2, the V gene TRBV12-3 or TRBV12-4, with D maybe TRBD1 (6 bases). The CDR3 contains 12 residues. Trimming cost V 8 bases and J 8 bases, with 15 bases left between them. The CDR3 nucleotides read TGTGCCAGCCGGGGGGGGGCGCCCGGCTACACCTTC. It translates to CASRGGAPGYTF.

The chain combines TRBV19 with TRBJ2-7; D perhaps matches TRBD2 (5 bases). CDR3 length: 14 amino acids. V was clipped by 4 bases and J by 8 bases, with 18 bases between them. From germline, CDR1 is LNHDA and CDR2 SQIVND (reference sequence). The CDR3 DNA reads TGTGCCAGTAGTAAGGGCCATCAGGAGGTGAAGCAGTACTTC. Translating it yields CASSKGHQEVKQYF.

The sample holds one count of this clone. The chain combines TRBV7-6 with TRBJ2-1; 8 nucleotides match TRBD1. The trim removed 1 base at V and 6 bases at J, leaving 2 bases unmatched. The CDR3 length is 14 residues. Germline V gene sequence: CDR1 SGHVS, CDR2 FNYEAQ. CDR3 protein: CASSLDTGGNEQFF. The CDR3 nucleotides read TGTGCCAGCAGCTTAGATACAGGGGGCAATGAGCAGTTCTTC.

This chain uses TRBV6-6 with TRBJ1-2, with D possibly matching TRBD1 (6 bases). CDR1 and CDR2 (germline): MNHNY, SVGAGI (reference sequence). CDR3 length equals 12 residues. V shed 3 bases and J shed 8 bases, with 10 bases lying between them. The CDR3 coding sequence is TGTGCCAGCAGTTATAAGGGGGACGGCTACACCTTC. Translating it yields CASSYKGDGYTF.